This T cell receptor (beta chain) was observed in a study of T cell changes during pregnancy in multiple sclerosis. The method was immunoSEQ multiplex PCR; TCRdb's version includes in-frame clones alone and lacks a portion of them. Of around 37,000 clones detected, around 89% appear once; the ten largest clones hold around 7.2%. This clone appeared once. The CDR3 length is 15 residues. Trimming took 4 bases from V and 7 from J, leaving 18 bases between them. Germline values: CDR1 SGHRS, CDR2 YFSETQ. Sequencing was performed on CD8+ T cells from peripheral blood mononuclear cells, taken in the third trimester of pregnancy. The sequence was collected from a female donor with multiple sclerosis, enrolled in a pregnancy study. V is TRBV5-1 and J is TRBJ2-1, with TRBD1 as a possible D gene (5 bases). The CDR3 region is CASSLVAVGPNEQFF. The DNA for the CDR3 is TGCGCCAGCAGCCTTGTAGCAGTGGGGCCTAATGAGCAGTTCTTC.